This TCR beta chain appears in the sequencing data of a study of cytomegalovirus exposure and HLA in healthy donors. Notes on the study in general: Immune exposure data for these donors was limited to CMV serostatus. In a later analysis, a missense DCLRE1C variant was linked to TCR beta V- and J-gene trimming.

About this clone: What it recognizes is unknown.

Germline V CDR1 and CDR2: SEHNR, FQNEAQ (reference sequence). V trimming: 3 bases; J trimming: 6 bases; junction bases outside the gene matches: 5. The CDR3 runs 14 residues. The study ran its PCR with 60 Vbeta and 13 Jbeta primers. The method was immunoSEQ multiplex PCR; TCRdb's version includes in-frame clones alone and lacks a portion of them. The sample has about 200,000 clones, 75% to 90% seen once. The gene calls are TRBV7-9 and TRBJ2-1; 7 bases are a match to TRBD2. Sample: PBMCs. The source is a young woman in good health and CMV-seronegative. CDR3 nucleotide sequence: TGTGCCAGCAGCTTTAGGGAGGGGTTCAATGAGCAGTTCTTC. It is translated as CASSFREGFNEQFF.